This is a list of T cell receptor beta chains from one sample in a study of blood T cells in healthy people across ages. TCRdb analysed the 5' RACE reads with MiXCR anew, one entry per CDR3 protein. The sample comprises some 1,500,000 distinct CDR3 sequences, 42% of which are singletons, and 4% rests with the top ten. The specimen sequenced was blood. The receptors originated from a woman between 18 and 29 years old in good health. CDR3s include the opening cysteine and the closing phenylalanine or tryptophan. D genes are given only for firm matches. Size is omitted from some rows. Given values are once, few, many or a class for expanded clones.

j_call d_call clone_size v_call cdr3_nt cdr3_aa
TRBJ2-3 TRBD2 few TRBV9 TGTGCCAGCAGCGGACTAGCGGGAGGGGTCACAGATACGCAGTATTTT CASSGLAGGVTDTQYF
TRBJ2-5 TRBD2 - TRBV7-2 TGTGCCAGCAGCTCGGGACCTGGGGGGGGGGAGACCCAGTACTTC CASSSGPGGGETQYF
TRBJ1-5 - - TRBV27 TGTGCCAGCAGTTTATCGGGGGCCTATAGCAATCAGCCCCAGCATTTT CASSLSGAYSNQPQHF
TRBJ2-7 TRBD1 few TRBV12-5 TGTGCTAGTGGAAGGACAGGGACCCACTACGAGCAGTACTTC CASGRTGTHYEQYF
TRBJ2-3 TRBD2 - TRBV7-3 TGTGCCAGCAGCTCCCCGACGGGACTAGAGGCTAGCACAGATACGCAGTATTTT CASSSPTGLEASTDTQYF
TRBJ1-2 - few TRBV12-3/TRBV12-4 TGTGCCAGCAGTCCCCGTTGGAGATCTGTTTATGGCTACACCTTC CASSPRWRSVYGYTF
TRBJ2-7 TRBD2 - TRBV10-3 TGTGCCATCAGTGGGACTAGCGTCGACAATGAGCAGTACTTC CAISGTSVDNEQYF
TRBJ2-1 TRBD2 - TRBV5-6 TGTGCCAGCAGCTTCTTGGGACTAGTCCCCAATGAGCAGTTCTTC CASSFLGLVPNEQFF
TRBJ1-1 - - TRBV4-3 TGCGCCAGCAGCCAAGGGAGGGCGAACACTGAAGCTTTCTTT CASSQGRANTEAFF
TRBJ2-2 - few TRBV5-1 TGCGCCAGCAGCTTCGGAGACATCACCGGGGAGCTGTTTTTT CASSFGDITGELFF
TRBJ2-6 - few TRBV6-2/TRBV6-3 TGTGCCAGCGGATCCCCGGGGTTCCAGGCTGGGGCCAACGTCCTGACTTTC CASGSPGFQAGANVLTF
TRBJ2-1 TRBD2 - TRBV7-2 TGTGCCAGCAGAGGGACTAGCGGGAGGGCCGGTAATGAGCAGTTCTTC CASRGTSGRAGNEQFF
TRBJ1-2 TRBD1 few TRBV6-5 TGTGCCAGCAGGCGGGACAGTCTCCGGTATGGCTACACCTTC CASRRDSLRYGYTF
TRBJ2-7 TRBD2 - TRBV20-1 TGCAGTGCTAGACCTCGAGGACTAGCGGGTGTTTCCTACGAGCAGTACTTC CSARPRGLAGVSYEQYF
TRBJ2-7 - - TRBV5-1 TGCGCCAGCAGAGTTCGGGAGTGGAGGGGCTACGAGCAGTACTTC CASRVREWRGYEQYF
TRBJ1-1 - once TRBV6-2/TRBV6-3 TGTGCCAGCAGTAGGGGGACCGTCATGAACACTGAAGCTTTCTTT CASSRGTVMNTEAFF